The clone carrying this T cell receptor beta chain was recorded a few times. What it recognizes is unknown. At one end the junction does not follow the germline gene, possibly because of a read error. RNA transcripts were the template, and TCR beta CDR3 regions were amplified from them. The workflow started with a first-round RT-PCR run with HTBI primers and then moved on to a second-round multiplex PCR. TCRdb analysed the multiplex PCR reads with MiXCR anew, one entry per CDR3 protein. The profile shows 740,000 or so distinct CDR3 sequences, 40% of them singletons. The sample comes from a study of Graves' ophthalmopathy and Graves' hyperthyroidism. Points from the study as a whole: Blood samples also showed most expanded thyroid clonotypes exceeding 0.001 frequency.

Other autoimmune diseases, uncontrolled infections, pregnancy and lactation each led to patient exclusion. Isolation of PBMCs was performed using about 9.9 ml of fresh peripheral blood. The sequencing sample was made of peripheral blood. This receptor was taken from an adult man with Graves' ophthalmopathy.

CDR3 coding DNA: TGTGCCAGCAGTGAAGGAAGCAGCCATGCCTACGAGCAGTACTTC. Translation gives CASSEGSSHAYEQYF. The V and J genes are TRBV10-3 and TRBJ2-7, with unresolved D. Germline V gene data show CDR1 as ENHRY and CDR2 as SYGVKD. CDR3 length equals 15 residues.